This TCR beta chain was captured in a study of T cells after yellow fever vaccination (dated by TCRdb to about 2019). About the study as a whole: Libraries from fractions with low cell numbers were prepared with the SMART-Seq v4 Ultra Low Input RNA kit. To follow T-cell clones before and after primary and booster YFV17D yellow fever vaccination, bulk TCR alpha and beta repertoires were sequenced over time. Two healthy male donors, one aged 18 to 29 and one aged 30 to 39 years, were included in the cohort. Blood was collected at multiple timepoints before and after primary and secondary immunization, and bulk PBMC replicates and cell subsets were isolated.

For sequencing, an Illumina NovaSeq 6000 was employed. TCR cDNA was made using 5'RACE template switching, a step that added a universal primer site and unique molecular identifiers. Priming for cDNA synthesis came from both the TCR alpha and TCR beta constant segments. Libraries were amplified in two PCR steps, with sample barcodes and sequencing adapters added in the second step. Sequencing of libraries was performed on Illumina HiSeq 2500 (2x100 bp) or NovaSeq (2x150 bp). The original methods were these. Reads were demultiplexed and collapsed into UMI consensus sequences with MIGEC, and V(D)J alignment was performed with MiXCR. Using edgeR on replicate PBMC samples, clonotypes were called vaccine-responding if FDR was below 0.01 and the log2 fold change was above 5 up to day 15. Each bulk clonotype was labeled CD4 or CD8 based on which sequenced repertoire, CD4 or CD8, contained the clonotype at higher abundance. The raw public data were reprocessed by TCRdb itself: fastp quality trimming at Q25, MiXCR clonotype calling, in-frame beta chains only. Duplicate CDR3 protein sequences are folded into a single record with the most common DNA and genes. These V and J calls are TCRdb output, not the study's own analysis. The sample data list 120,000 or so distinct CDR3 sequences, and nearly 15% of these were observed just once. The ten largest make up around 40% of the sample.

The treatment or condition label corresponds to: live attenuated yellow fever vaccine strain. A standard Ficoll-Paque protocol was used to isolate PBMCs from peripheral blood. Dynabeads CD4 and CD8 positive selection kits were used to isolate CD4 and CD8 T-cell fractions. TriZol was used to extract RNA from bulk PBMCs, from CD4 and CD8 fractions, and from dextramer-positive and dextramer-negative fractions. What the study reported, not specific to this receptor: Because only two donors were included in the study, the extent to which the findings can be generalized is limited. The secondary T-cell response was found to be weaker but faster than the primary response, with a peak reached on day 5 rather than on day 15. Most clones expanded after primary vaccination were re-detected after the booster (approximately 95% of CD4 and approximately 85% of CD8), suggesting broad memory maintenance. A small share of clonotypes occurred in both CD4 and CD8 compartments, likely arising from convergent recombination. Computational filtering was required because FACS-sorted repertoires could contain abundant contaminating clonotypes from the bulk population.

From the cysteine up to the phenylalanine, the CDR3 has a length of 14 residues. The DNA shown is the 42-base CDR3, in frame from base 1. CDR1 and CDR2 (MNHEY, SMNVEV) derive from the germline V gene (reference sequence). V loses 5 bases at its end and J loses 3 bases; junction bases beyond the gene matches: 6. With regard to this clonotype: It has no known antigen specificity. The sample holds no much larger clone one base away, and base qualities are not on file.

Sequenced material: CD8+ T cells sorted from PBMCs, taken 5 days after the yellow fever booster vaccination. The receptor chain draws on TRBV27 and TRBJ1-2; 7 of the junction bases match TRBD1. The origin of this receptor is a man between 18 and 35 years old who received the YFV17D yellow fever vaccine. The nucleotide sequence is given as TGTGCCAGCAGTCCGGGACAGTTAGACTATGGCTACACCTTC. Its protein reads: CASSPGQLDYGYTF.